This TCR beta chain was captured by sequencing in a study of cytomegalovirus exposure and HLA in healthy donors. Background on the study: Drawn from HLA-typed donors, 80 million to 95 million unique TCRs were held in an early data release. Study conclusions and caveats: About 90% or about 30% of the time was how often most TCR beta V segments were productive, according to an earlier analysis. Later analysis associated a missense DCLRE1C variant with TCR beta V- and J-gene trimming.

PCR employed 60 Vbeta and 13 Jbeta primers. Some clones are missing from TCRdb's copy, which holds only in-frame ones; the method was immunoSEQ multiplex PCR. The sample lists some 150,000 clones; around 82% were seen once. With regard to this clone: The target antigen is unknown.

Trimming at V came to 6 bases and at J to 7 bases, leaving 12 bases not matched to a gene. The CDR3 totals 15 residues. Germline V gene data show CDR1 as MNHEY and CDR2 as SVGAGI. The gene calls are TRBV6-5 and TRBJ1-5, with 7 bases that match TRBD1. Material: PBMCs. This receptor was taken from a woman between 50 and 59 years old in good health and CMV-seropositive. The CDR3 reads CASRISRGTSQPQHF. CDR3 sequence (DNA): TGTGCCAGCAGGATTTCCAGGGGGACGAGCCAGCCCCAGCATTTT.